The rows below give T cell receptor beta chains drawn from one sample of a study of T cells in Graves' hyperthyroidism and ophthalmopathy. TCRdb reanalysed the multiplex PCR reads using MiXCR and keeps one entry per CDR3 protein. This sample yields some 550,000 distinct CDR3 sequences, of which about a sixth are seen a single time; around 3.5% belongs to the top ten. Sequencing was carried out using blood. The receptor set was obtained from a woman between 40 and 55 years old with Graves' ophthalmopathy. Both conserved end residues are part of each CDR3. The order of the fields is J gene, V gene, clone size, D gene, CDR3 protein, CDR3 DNA. A D gene is named only where the DNA matches it firmly. Expanded clones get a size class; other rows say once, few or many, or leave the size out.

j_call: TRBJ2-3; v_call: TRBV4-1; clone_size: few; d_call: -; cdr3_aa: CASSQDGRGGQYF; cdr3_nt: TGCGCCAGCAGCCAAGATGGCCGGGGAGGGCAGTATTTT
j_call: TRBJ2-3; v_call: TRBV20-1; clone_size: -; d_call: -; cdr3_aa: CSASNPSARTDTQYF; cdr3_nt: TGCAGTGCTAGTAACCCCTCGGCCCGCACAGATACGCAGTATTTT
j_call: TRBJ1-2; v_call: TRBV2; clone_size: many; d_call: -; cdr3_aa: CASSTGTQVYGYTF; cdr3_nt: TGTGCCAGCAGTACAGGGACCCAAGTCTATGGCTACACCTTC
j_call: TRBJ2-3; v_call: TRBV6-1; clone_size: many; d_call: TRBD2; cdr3_aa: CASEERGRTDTQYF; cdr3_nt: TGTGCCAGCGAGGAGCGGGGTCGCACAGATACGCAGTATTTT
j_call: TRBJ1-1; v_call: TRBV20-1; clone_size: many; d_call: -; cdr3_aa: CSARVRGTEAFF; cdr3_nt: TGCAGTGCTAGAGTTAGGGGCACTGAAGCTTTCTTT
j_call: TRBJ1-2; v_call: TRBV5-1; clone_size: few; d_call: TRBD1; cdr3_aa: CASRRDRGANYGYTF; cdr3_nt: TGCGCCAGCAGACGGGACAGGGGAGCTAACTATGGCTACACCTTC
j_call: TRBJ2-3; v_call: TRBV15; clone_size: -; d_call: TRBD2; cdr3_aa: CATSRSLLAGEDTQYF; cdr3_nt: TGTGCCACCAGCAGAAGTCTCCTAGCGGGAGAAGATACGCAGTATTTT
j_call: TRBJ1-3; v_call: TRBV7-3; clone_size: few; d_call: -; cdr3_aa: CASAWRRINSGNTIYF; cdr3_nt: TGTGCCAGCGCATGGAGAAGGATTAACTCTGGAAACACCATATATTTT
j_call: TRBJ2-3; v_call: TRBV7-8; clone_size: many; d_call: TRBD1; cdr3_aa: CASSLIGQATDTQYF; cdr3_nt: TGTGCCAGCAGCTTAATCGGACAGGCCACAGATACGCAGTATTTT
j_call: TRBJ2-2; v_call: TRBV5-4; clone_size: -; d_call: TRBD1; cdr3_aa: CASSLDRGRNLRHTGELFF; cdr3_nt: TGTGCCAGCAGCTTGGACAGGGGGCGCAATTTAAGGCACACCGGGGAGCTGTTTTTT
j_call: TRBJ2-2; v_call: TRBV6-1; clone_size: -; d_call: -; cdr3_aa: CASKDSTGELFF; cdr3_nt: TGTGCCAGCAAGGACAGCACCGGGGAGCTGTTTTTT
j_call: TRBJ2-1; v_call: TRBV4-3; clone_size: -; d_call: TRBD2; cdr3_aa: CTSSQGGGAGTSGIYNEQFF; cdr3_nt: TGCACCAGCAGCCAAGGGGGGGGCGCGGGGACTAGCGGGATCTACAATGAGCAGTTCTTC
j_call: TRBJ1-4; v_call: TRBV20-1; clone_size: -; d_call: TRBD1; cdr3_aa: CSARDLGTGEDEKLFF; cdr3_nt: TGCAGTGCTAGAGACCTAGGGACAGGTGAAGATGAAAAACTGTTTTTT
j_call: TRBJ1-2; v_call: TRBV5-1; clone_size: many; d_call: TRBD1; cdr3_aa: CASSRSGTGAYGYTF; cdr3_nt: TGCGCCAGCAGCCGATCCGGGACAGGGGCGTATGGCTACACCTTC
j_call: TRBJ2-2; v_call: TRBV10-3; clone_size: -; d_call: TRBD1; cdr3_aa: CAIKTGGDTGELFF; cdr3_nt: TGTGCCATCAAAACAGGGGGCGACACCGGGGAGCTGTTTTTT
j_call: TRBJ1-4; v_call: TRBV7-6; clone_size: many; d_call: -; cdr3_aa: CASSDRRDGKLFF; cdr3_nt: TGTGCCAGCAGCGATCGGCGGGATGGGAAACTGTTTTTT
j_call: TRBJ2-1; v_call: TRBV11-2; clone_size: many; d_call: -; cdr3_aa: CASSLGLPQFF; cdr3_nt: TGTGCCAGCAGCTTAGGCCTACCTCAGTTCTTC
j_call: TRBJ2-3; v_call: TRBV27; clone_size: -; d_call: TRBD1; cdr3_aa: CASSSGTGGGVRDTQYF; cdr3_nt: TGTGCCAGCAGTTCCGGGACAGGGGGGGGAGTTAGAGATACGCAGTATTTT
j_call: TRBJ2-3; v_call: TRBV12-3/TRBV12-4; clone_size: many; d_call: TRBD2; cdr3_aa: CASSTTSGSTDTQYF; cdr3_nt: TGTGCCAGCAGCACAACTAGCGGGAGCACAGATACGCAGTATTTT